The clone carrying this T cell receptor (beta chain) was observed a few times. Its matching antigen is unknown. The CDR3 length is 13 residues. CDR1 is MNHEY, CDR2 SMNVEV, per germline (reference sequence). This sample was included in a study of blood T cells in healthy people across ages. Study conclusions and caveats: Roughly linear age-related decline in beta diversity appeared, significant by age approximately 40.

Donors each provided 9.5 to 10 milliliters of peripheral blood. Each sample gave at least 6 million isolated PBMCs. At least 6 micrograms of total RNA were extracted per sample. Together with a sample-barcoded 5' primer, a J-beta primer mix was included in a second PCR lasting roughly 6 to 12 cycles. A single record per CDR3 protein comes from TCRdb applying MiXCR to the 5' RACE reads. The sample includes about 970,000 distinct CDR3 sequences, 51% seen only once; the top ten take about 21%. This chain uses TRBV27 with TRBJ2-5, with 8 bases that match TRBD2. With the DNA end fitting TRBJ2-7 better, the J assignment may be wrong. The TCR sequence derives from a woman aged 60-75 years in good health. Sequenced sample: blood. CDR3 region: CASSRGGVSEQYF. The CDR3 nucleotides read TGTGCCAGCAGTCGGGGGGGAGTAAGCGAGCAGTACTTC.